This T cell receptor (beta chain) was identified during a study of blood T cell repertoires in COVID-19. This table comes from immunoSEQ multiplex PCR, and its TCRdb copy is limited to in-frame clones, with some not included. Of 350,000 to 450,000 clones listed, roughly 92% were seen once; the top ten hold 0.8% to 0.9%. Everyone who took part was 18 to 89 years old, and they came from 24 US areas. The CDR3 contains 16 residues. Trimming stripped 4 bases from V and 4 bases from J, with 14 bases between. The germline V gene has CDR1 SGHDN and CDR2 FVKESK. The origin of this receptor is a woman in her thirties or forties who had been exposed to COVID-19. Sequenced input: PBMCs or T cells enriched from blood (not recorded which). The V call is TRBV14, the J call TRBJ1-6, with D unresolved. The CDR3 region is CASSPRRLNYNSPLHF. DNA for the CDR3: TGTGCCAGCAGCCCCCGCCGGTTGAATTATAATTCACCCCTCCACTTT.